The clone carrying this TCR beta chain has just a few counts. Its specificity is unknown. This sample is drawn from a study of cytomegalovirus exposure and HLA in healthy donors. Study outcomes and limitations: A few V segments could not be told apart, such as TRBV6-2 and TRBV6-3, and were left out.

Germline lookup yields CDR1 SGHVS and CDR2 FNYEAQ. The CDR3 totals 14 residues. The ends were cut back, 3 bases at V and 1 base at J, with 9 bases in the middle. The PCR ran on 60 Vbeta and 13 Jbeta primers. Assay used: immunoSEQ multiplex PCR; TCRdb lists only in-frame clones, some missing. The table records 130,000 or so clones, around 8.5% of them present only once. This TCR came from a man aged 35-49 years in good health and CMV-seronegative. The chain uses TRBV7-6 and TRBJ1-1; D may be TRBD1 (6 bases). Sequencing was performed on PBMCs. CDR3 in amino acids: CASSFAGENTEAFF. The CDR3 bases are TGTGCCAGCAGCTTCGCAGGGGAGAACACTGAAGCTTTCTTT.